The 11 T cell receptor beta chains below were found in one sample sequenced in a study of identifying expanded T cells in peripheral blood. Measured with immunoSEQ multiplex PCR; TCRdb has only the in-frame clones, and not every one. The sample shows about 97,000 clones, approximately 90% of them seen only once. The specimen was blood. These receptors came from a person aged 18-69 years in good health.

The V gene is TRBV18, the J gene TRBJ1-4; a weak D match, TRBD1 (6 bases). V lost 6 bases and J 4 bases, leaving 9 bases between the germline ends. This CDR3 contains 13 residues. Germline lookup yields CDR1 KGHSH and CDR2 LQKENI. The CDR3 nucleotides read TGTGCCAGCTCGCAACAGGGTAATGAAAAACTGTTTTTT. Its translation: CASSQQGNEKLFF.

The gene calls are TRBV19 and TRBJ2-1; D may be TRBD1 or TRBD2 (5 bases each). Looked up from germline, CDR1 is LNHDA and CDR2 is SQIVND (reference sequence). The CDR3 totals 16 residues. V lost 7 bases to trimming and J lost 9 bases, with 25 bases between them. CDR3 sequence reads: CASTQGWGSLSSEQFF. CDR3 in DNA: TGTGCCAGTACCCAGGGTTGGGGGTCGCTGAGCAGTGAGCAGTTCTTC.

This clone was recorded only once. This chain uses TRBV7-9 with TRBJ1-1, with D possibly being TRBD1 (6 bases). The V and J ends lost 5 bases and 1 base respectively, with 14 bases between them. The CDR3 contains 15 residues. Looked up from germline, CDR1 is SEHNR and CDR2 is FQNEAQ (reference sequence). DNA for the CDR3: TGTGCCAGCAGCCTGGGAGGAGGGGGGAACACTGAAGCTTTCTTT. Translated, it gives CASSLGGGGNTEAFF.

The sample holds one count of this clone. The gene calls are TRBV6-5 and TRBJ2-7; maybe TRBD1 (6 bases). The germline gives CDR1 MNHEY, CDR2 SVGAGI. This CDR3 has 14 amino acids. Trimming pared 0 bases from V and 2 bases from J, leaving 8 bases between. This chain's CDR3 is CASSYSNRAYEQYF. CDR3 sequence (DNA): TGTGCCAGCAGTTACTCGAACAGGGCCTACGAGCAGTACTTC.

The rearrangement links TRBV6-4 to TRBJ2-7; the D is unclear. V was shortened by 5 bases and J by 5 bases, with 19 bases between the two germline ends. Germline values: CDR1 MRHNA, CDR2 SNTAGT. The CDR3 extends over 15 amino acids. The CDR3 region has the DNA TGTGCCAGCAGTATTAAGCTAAGGACCACGGACGAGCAGTACTTC. Translating gives CASSIKLRTTDEQYF.

V gene TRBV29-1 combines with J gene TRBJ2-7; D is possibly TRBD1 (7 bases). Germline lookup yields CDR1 SQVTM and CDR2 ANQGSEA. V was trimmed by 4 bases and J by 1 base, leaving 17 bases between them. CDR3 length: 15 amino acids. The DNA of the CDR3 is TGCAGCGTTGCTCTTCGCCAGGGGGGTTCCTACGAGCAGTACTTC. This encodes CSVALRQGGSYEQYF.

The chain has TRBV5-6 and TRBJ2-5, with D uncertain. The ends were cut back, 3 bases at V and 2 bases at J, with 8 bases in the middle. The CDR3 is 13 amino acids. Germline values: CDR1 SGHDT, CDR2 YYEEEE. The CDR3 DNA reads TGTGCCAGCAGCTCCGCGCCACAAGAGACCCAGTACTTC. Translating gives CASSSAPQETQYF.

The chain combines TRBV11-2 with TRBJ2-7; D is uncertain. The V end was cut by 3 bases, the J end by 0 bases, with 9 bases between. This CDR3 has 14 residues. Germline CDR1 is SGHAT and CDR2 is FQNNGV. The CDR3 loop is CASSFSADSYEQYF. CDR3 DNA sequence: TGTGCCAGCAGCTTCTCGGCAGACTCCTACGAGCAGTACTTC.

V is TRBV4-3 and J is TRBJ2-7, with D uncertain. CDR3 size: 15 residues. Trimming took 0 bases from V and 0 from J, leaving 9 bases between them. Germline-derived CDR1 and CDR2 are LGHNA and YSLEER. CDR3 amino acids: CASSQELTLSYEQYF. In DNA, the CDR3 is TGCGCCAGCAGCCAAGAACTCACCCTCTCCTACGAGCAGTACTTC.

V is TRBV7-8 and J is TRBJ1-2; D perhaps matches TRBD1 (5 bases). V gave up 9 bases and J gave up 3 bases, with 23 bases separating them. In germline, CDR1 is SGHVS, CDR2 FQNEAQ. The CDR3 runs to 16 residues. CDR3 region: CASRRGRAIADYGYTF. The CDR3 DNA follows: TGTGCCAGTAGACGCGGCAGGGCAATCGCGGACTATGGCTACACCTTC.

This rearrangement joins TRBV15 to TRBJ2-7; D is ambiguous. The CDR3 has 13 amino acids. Germline V CDR1 and CDR2: LNHNV, YYDKDF (reference sequence). V shed 0 bases and J shed 3 bases, with 6 bases lying between them. This CDR3 is CATSRDRIYEQYF. CDR3 DNA sequence: TGTGCCACCAGCAGAGATAGGATCTACGAGCAGTACTTC.